This T cell receptor beta chain was documented in a study of T cell responses to AZD1222 COVID-19 vaccine. TCRdb's copy holds only in-frame clones and misses some; the assay was immunoSEQ multiplex PCR. In the table there are 150,000 to 200,000 clones, about nine tenths of which are singletons. A note on this clone: What it recognizes is unknown.

Study conclusions and caveats: White British ancestry dominated among donors, who included more females, and clonal diversity was possibly underestimated.

Sequenced here: peripheral blood, sampled 28 days after the second AZD1222 dose. This TCR was sampled from an adult who received the AZD1222 COVID-19 vaccine.

CDR3 in DNA: TGTGCCAGCTCACCAGGGATGCGCGGGAAAGAGCATGAGCAGTTCTTC. This codes for CASSPGMRGKEHEQFF. The chain uses TRBV18 and TRBJ2-1; D is perhaps TRBD2 (6 bases). CDR1 is KGHSH, CDR2 LQKENI, per germline. CDR3 length: 16 amino acids. The V end was cut by 2 bases, the J end by 8 bases, with 19 bases between.